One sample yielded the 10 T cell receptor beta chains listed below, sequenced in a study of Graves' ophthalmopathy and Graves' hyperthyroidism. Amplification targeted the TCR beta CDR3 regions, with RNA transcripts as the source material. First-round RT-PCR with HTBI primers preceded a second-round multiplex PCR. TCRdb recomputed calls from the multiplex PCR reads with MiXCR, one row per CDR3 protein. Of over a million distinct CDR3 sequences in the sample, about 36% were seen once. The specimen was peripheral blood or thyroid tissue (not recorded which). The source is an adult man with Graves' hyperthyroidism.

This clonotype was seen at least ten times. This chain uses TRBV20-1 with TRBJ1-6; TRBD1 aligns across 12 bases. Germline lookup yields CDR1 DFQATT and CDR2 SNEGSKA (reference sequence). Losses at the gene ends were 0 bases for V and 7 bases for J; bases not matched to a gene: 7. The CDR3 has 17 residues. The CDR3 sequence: CSARDTGTGGLNSPLHF. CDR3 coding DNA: TGCAGTGCTAGAGACACCGGGACAGGGGGCTTGAATTCACCCCTCCACTTT.

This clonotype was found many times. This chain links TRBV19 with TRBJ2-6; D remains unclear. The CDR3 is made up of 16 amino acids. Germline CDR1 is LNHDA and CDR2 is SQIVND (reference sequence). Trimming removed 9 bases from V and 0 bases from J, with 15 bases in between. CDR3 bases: TGTGCCAGCCAACGTCGACACTTCTCTGGGGCCAACGTCCTGACTTTC. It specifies CASQRRHFSGANVLTF.

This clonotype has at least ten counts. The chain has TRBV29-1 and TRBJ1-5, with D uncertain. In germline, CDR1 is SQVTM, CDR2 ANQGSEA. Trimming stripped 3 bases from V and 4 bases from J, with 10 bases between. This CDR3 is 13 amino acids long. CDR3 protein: CSVEGGKNQPQHF. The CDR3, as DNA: TGCAGCGTTGAGGGAGGGAAGAATCAGCCCCAGCATTTT.

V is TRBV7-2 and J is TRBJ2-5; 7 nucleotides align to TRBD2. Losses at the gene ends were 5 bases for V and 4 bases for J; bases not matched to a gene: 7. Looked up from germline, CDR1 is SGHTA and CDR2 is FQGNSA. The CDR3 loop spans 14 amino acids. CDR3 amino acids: CASSQGQRGETQYF. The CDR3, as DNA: TGTGCCAGCAGCCAAGGCCAGCGGGGAGAGACCCAGTACTTC.

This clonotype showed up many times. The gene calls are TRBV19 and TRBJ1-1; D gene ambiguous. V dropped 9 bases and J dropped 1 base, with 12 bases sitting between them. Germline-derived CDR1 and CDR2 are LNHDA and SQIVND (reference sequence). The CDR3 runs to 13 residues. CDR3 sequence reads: CASSKGRNTEAFF. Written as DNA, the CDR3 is TGTGCCAGCAGCAAAGGACGGAACACTGAAGCTTTCTTT.

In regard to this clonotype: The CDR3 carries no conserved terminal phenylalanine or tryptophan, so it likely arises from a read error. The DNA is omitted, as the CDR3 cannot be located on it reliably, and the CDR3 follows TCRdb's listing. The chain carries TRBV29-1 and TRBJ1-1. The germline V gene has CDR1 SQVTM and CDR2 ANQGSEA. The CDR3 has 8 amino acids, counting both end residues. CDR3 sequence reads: CSVVTANY.

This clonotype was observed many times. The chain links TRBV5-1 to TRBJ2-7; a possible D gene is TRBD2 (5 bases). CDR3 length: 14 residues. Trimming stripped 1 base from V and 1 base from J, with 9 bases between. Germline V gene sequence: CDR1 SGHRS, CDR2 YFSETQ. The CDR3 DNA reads TGCGCCAGCAGCTTGTTTCGGGGATCCTACGAGCAGTACTTC. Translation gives CASSLFRGSYEQYF.

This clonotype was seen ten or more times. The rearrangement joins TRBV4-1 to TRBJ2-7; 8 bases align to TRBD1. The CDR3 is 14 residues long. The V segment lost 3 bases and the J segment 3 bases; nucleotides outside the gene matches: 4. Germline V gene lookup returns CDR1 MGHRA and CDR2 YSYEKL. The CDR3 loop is CASSHPDRDYEQYF. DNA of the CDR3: TGCGCCAGCAGCCACCCGGACAGGGACTACGAGCAGTACTTC.

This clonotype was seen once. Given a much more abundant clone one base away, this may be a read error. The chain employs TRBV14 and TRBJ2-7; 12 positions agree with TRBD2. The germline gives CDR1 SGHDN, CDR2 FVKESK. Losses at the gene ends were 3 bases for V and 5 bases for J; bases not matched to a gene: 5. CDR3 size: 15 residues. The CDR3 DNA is TGTGCCAGCAGCCATACTAGCGGGAGGAGGAACGAGCAGTACTTC. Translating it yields CASSHTSGRRNEQYF.

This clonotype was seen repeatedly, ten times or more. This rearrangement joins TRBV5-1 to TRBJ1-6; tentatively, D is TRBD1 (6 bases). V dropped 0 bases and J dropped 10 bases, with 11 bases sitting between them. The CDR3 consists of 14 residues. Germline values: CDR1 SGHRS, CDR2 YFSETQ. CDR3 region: CASSLGQGQSPLHF. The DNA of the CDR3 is TGCGCCAGCAGCTTGGGGCAGGGACAATCACCCCTCCACTTT.